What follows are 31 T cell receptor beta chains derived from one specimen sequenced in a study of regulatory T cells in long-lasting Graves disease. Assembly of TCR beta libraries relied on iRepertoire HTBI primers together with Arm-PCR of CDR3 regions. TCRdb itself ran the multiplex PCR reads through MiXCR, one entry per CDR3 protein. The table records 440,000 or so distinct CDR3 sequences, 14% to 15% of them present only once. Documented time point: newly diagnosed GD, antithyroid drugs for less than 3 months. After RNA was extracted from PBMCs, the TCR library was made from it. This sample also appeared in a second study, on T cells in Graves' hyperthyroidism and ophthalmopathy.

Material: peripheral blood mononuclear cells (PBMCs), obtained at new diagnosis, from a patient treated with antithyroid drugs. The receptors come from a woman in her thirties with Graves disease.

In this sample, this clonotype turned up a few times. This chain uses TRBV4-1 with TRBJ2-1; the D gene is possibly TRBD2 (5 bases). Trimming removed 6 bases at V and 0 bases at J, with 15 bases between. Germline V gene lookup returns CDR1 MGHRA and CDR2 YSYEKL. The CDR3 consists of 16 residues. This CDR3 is CASRANSGFSYNEQFF. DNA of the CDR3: TGCGCCAGCAGAGCGAATTCGGGGTTCTCCTACAATGAGCAGTTCTTC.

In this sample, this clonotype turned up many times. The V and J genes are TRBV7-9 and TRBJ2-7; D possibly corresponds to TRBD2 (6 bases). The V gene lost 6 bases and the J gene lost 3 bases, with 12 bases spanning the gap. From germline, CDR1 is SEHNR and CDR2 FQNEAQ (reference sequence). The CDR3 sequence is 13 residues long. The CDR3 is CASRRGTHYEQYF. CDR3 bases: TGTGCCAGCAGACGCGGGACGCACTACGAGCAGTACTTC.

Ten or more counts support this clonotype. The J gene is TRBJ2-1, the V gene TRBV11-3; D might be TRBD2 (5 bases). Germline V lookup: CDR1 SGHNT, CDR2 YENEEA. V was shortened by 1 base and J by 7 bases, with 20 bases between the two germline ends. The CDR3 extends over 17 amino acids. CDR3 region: CASSLGGGKTRANEQFF. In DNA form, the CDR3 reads TGTGCCAGCAGCTTAGGGGGTGGAAAAACTAGAGCGAATGAGCAGTTCTTC. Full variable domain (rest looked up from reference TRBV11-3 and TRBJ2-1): EAGVVQSPRYKIIEKKQPVAFWCNPISGHNTLYWYLQNLGQGPELLIRYENEEAVDDSQLPKDRFSAERLKGVDSTLKIQPAELGDSAVYLCASSLGGGKTRANEQFFGPGTRLTVL.

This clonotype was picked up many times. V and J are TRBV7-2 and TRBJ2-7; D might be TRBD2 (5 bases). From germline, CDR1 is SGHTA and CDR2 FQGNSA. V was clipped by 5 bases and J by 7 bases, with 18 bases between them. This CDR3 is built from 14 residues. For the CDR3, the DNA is TGTGCCAGCAGCCCCCCGGGAAAGACCTCGGAGCAGTACTTC. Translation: CASSPPGKTSEQYF.

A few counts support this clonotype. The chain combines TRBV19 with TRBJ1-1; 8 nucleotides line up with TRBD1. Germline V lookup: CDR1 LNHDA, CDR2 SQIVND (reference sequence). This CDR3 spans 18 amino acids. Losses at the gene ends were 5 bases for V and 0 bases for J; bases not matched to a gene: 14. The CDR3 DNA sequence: TGTGCCAGTAGTGACTCCGGGACAGGAATTTTCCTGAACACTGAAGCTTTCTTT. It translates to CASSDSGTGIFLNTEAFF.

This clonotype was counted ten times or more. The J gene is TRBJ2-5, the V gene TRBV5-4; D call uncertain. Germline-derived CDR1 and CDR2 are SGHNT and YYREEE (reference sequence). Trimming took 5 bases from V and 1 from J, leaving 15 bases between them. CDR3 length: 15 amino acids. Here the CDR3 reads CASSPRTPAQETQYF. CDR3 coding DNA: TGTGCCAGCAGTCCGAGAACCCCAGCCCAAGAGACCCAGTACTTC.

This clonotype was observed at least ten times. The CDR3 is CAWSPYGGTGGYEQYF. CDR3 nucleotide sequence: TGTGCCTGGAGTCCATATGGTGGGACAGGGGGCTACGAGCAGTACTTC. The chain uses TRBV30 and TRBJ2-7; TRBD1 matches 11 bases. With V trimmed by 2 bases and J by 3 bases, 9 bases remained unmatched. CDR1 is GTSNPN, CDR2 SVGIG, per germline (reference sequence). This CDR3 has 16 amino acids.

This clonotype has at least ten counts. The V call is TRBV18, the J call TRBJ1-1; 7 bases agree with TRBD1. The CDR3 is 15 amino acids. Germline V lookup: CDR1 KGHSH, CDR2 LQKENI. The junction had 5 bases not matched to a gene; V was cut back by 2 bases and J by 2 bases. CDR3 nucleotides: TGTGCCAGCTCACCATTTGGGACAGCTAACACTGAAGCTTTCTTT. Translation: CASSPFGTANTEAFF.

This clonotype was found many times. This CDR3 is CAISESLLQGYNEQFF. The CDR3 DNA is TGTGCCATCAGTGAGTCGCTGCTCCAGGGCTACAATGAGCAGTTCTTC. This chain links TRBV10-3 with TRBJ2-1, with D perhaps TRBD1 (5 bases). V lost 0 bases and J 3 bases, leaving 12 bases between the germline ends. CDR1 is ENHRY, CDR2 SYGVKD, per germline. This CDR3 is 16 amino acids long.

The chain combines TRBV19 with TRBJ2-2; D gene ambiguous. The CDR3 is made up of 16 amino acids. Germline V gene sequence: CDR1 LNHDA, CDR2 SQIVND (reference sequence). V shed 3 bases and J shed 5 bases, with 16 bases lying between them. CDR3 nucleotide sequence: TGTGCCAGTAGTATGACGCCGGTAGTTCGAACCGGGGAGCTGTTTTTT. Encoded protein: CASSMTPVVRTGELFF.

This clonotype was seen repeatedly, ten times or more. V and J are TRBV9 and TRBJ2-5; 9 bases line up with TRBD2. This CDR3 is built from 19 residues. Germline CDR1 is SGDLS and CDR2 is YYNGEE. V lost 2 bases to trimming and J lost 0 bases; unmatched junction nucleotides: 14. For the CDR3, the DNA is TGTGCCAGCAGCGTTAGCGGGAGTTTGGGATTGGGACACCAAGAGACCCAGTACTTC. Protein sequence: CASSVSGSLGLGHQETQYF.

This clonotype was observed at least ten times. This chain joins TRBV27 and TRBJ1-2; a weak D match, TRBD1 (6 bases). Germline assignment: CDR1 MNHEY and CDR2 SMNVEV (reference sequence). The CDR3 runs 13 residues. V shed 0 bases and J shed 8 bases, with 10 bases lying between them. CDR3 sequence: CASSLSGGRGYTF. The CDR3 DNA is TGTGCCAGCAGTTTATCTGGGGGCAGGGGCTACACCTTC.

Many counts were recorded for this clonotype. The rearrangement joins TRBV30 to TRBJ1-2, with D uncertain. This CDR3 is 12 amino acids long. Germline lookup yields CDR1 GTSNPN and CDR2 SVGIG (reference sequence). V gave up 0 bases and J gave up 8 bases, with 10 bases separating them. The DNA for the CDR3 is TGTGCCTGGAGTGTTGGAACGACGGGCTACACCTTC. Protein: CAWSVGTTGYTF.

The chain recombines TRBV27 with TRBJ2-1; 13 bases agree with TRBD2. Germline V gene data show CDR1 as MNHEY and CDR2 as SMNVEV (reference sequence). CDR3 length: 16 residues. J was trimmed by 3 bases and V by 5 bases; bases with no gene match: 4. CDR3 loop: CASSGGLAGNYNEQFF. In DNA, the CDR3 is TGTGCCAGCAGTGGGGGACTAGCGGGAAACTACAATGAGCAGTTCTTC.

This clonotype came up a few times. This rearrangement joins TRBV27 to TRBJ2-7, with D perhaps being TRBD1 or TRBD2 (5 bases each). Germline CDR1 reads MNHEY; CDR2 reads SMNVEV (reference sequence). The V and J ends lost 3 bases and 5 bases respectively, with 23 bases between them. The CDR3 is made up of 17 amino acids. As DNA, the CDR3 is TGTGCCAGCAGTTTTTTAGGCCGGGACCCCAAAGGGAACGAGCAGTACTTC. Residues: CASSFLGRDPKGNEQYF.

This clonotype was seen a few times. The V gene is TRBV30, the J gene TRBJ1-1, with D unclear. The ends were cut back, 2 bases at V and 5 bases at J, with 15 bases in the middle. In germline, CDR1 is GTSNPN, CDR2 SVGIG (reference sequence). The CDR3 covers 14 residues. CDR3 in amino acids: CAWSPPAGSTEAFF. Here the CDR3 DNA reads TGTGCCTGGAGTCCCCCGGCGGGGAGTACTGAAGCTTTCTTT.

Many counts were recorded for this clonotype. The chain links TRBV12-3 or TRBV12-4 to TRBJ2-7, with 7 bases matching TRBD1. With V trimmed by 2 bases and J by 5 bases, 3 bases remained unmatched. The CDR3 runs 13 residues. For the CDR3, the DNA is TGTGCCAGCAGTTTACAGGGGGTGAACGAGCAGTACTTC. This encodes CASSLQGVNEQYF.

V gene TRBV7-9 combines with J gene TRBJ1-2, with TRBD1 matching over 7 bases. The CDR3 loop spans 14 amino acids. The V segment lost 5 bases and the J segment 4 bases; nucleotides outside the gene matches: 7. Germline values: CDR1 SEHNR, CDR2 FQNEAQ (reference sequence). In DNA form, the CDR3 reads TGTGCCAGCAGCCCCGGACAGGCGAGCTATGGCTACACCTTC. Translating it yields CASSPGQASYGYTF.

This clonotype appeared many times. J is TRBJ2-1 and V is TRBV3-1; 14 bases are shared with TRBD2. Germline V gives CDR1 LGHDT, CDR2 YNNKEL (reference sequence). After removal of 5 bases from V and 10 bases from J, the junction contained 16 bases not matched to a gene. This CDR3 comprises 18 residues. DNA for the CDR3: TGTGCCAGCAGCTTCCGTAACCCCGGGACTAGCGGGAGCGACGAGCAGTTCTTC. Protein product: CASSFRNPGTSGSDEQFF.

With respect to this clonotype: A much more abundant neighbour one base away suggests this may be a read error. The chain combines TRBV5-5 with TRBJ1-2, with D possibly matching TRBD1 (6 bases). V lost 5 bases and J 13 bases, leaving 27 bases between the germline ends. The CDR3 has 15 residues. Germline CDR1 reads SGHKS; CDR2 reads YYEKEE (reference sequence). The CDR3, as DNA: TGTGCCAGCAGACCCCCCGTACGGGGACACGGAGGGCTCACCTTC. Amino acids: CASRPPVRGHGGLTF.

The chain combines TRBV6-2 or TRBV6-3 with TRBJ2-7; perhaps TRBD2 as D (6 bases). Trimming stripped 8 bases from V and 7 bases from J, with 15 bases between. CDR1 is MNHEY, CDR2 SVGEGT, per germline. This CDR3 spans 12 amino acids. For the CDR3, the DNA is TGTGCCAGCGGGCGGGATCTCGGGGAGCAGTACTTC. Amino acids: CASGRDLGEQYF.

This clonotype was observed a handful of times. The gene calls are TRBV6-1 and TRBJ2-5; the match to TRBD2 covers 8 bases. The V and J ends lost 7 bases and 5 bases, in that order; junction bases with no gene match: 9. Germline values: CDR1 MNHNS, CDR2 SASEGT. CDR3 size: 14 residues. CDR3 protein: CASNPPGGGETQYF. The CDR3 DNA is TGTGCCAGCAATCCACCCGGGGGGGGGGAGACCCAGTACTTC.

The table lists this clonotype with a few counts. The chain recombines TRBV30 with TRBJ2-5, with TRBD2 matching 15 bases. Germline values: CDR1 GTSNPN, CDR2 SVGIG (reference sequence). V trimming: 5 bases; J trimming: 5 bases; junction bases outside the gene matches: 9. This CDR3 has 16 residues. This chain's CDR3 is CAWGGLAGGGSETQYF. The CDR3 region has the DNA TGTGCCTGGGGGGGACTAGCGGGAGGCGGGTCGGAGACCCAGTACTTC.

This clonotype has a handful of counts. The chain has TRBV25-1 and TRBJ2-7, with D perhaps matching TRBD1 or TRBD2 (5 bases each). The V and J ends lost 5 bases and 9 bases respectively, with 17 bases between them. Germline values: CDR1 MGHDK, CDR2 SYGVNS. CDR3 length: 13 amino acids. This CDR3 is CASSWGTGNGQYF. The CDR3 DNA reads TGTGCCAGCAGTTGGGGGACCGGGAACGGGCAGTACTTC.

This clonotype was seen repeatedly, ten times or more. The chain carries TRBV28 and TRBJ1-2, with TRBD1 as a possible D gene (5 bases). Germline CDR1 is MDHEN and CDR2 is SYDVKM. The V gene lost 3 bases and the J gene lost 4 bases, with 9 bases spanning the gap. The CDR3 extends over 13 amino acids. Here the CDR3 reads CASSFAGTYGYTF. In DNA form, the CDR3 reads TGTGCCAGCAGTTTTGCAGGGACCTATGGCTACACCTTC.

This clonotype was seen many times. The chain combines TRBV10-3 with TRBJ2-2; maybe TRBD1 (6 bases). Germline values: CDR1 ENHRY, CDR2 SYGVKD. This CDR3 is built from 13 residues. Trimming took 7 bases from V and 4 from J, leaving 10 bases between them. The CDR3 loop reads CAITGTTTGELFF. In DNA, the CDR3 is TGTGCCATCACCGGGACAACCACCGGGGAGCTGTTTTTT.

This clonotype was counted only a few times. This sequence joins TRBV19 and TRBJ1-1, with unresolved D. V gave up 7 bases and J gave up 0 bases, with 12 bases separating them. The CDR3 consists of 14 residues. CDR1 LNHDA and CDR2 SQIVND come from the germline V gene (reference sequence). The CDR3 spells CASMENRMNTEAFF. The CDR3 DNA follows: TGTGCCAGTATGGAAAACAGAATGAACACTGAAGCTTTCTTT.

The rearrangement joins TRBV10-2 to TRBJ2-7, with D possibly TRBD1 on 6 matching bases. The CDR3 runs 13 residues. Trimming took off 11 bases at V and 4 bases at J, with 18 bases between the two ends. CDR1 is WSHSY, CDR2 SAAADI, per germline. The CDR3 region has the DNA TGCGCCGGCGGGTCGGGCAGGGGTTACGAGCAGTACTTC. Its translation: CAGGSGRGYEQYF.

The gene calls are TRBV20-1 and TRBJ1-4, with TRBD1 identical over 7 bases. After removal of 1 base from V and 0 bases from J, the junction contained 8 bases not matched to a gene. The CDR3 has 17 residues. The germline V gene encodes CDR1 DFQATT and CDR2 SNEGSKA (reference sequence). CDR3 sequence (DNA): TGCAGTGCTAGAGTGACGGACAGGACCACAACTAATGAAAAACTGTTTTTT. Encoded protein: CSARVTDRTTTNEKLFF.

The CDR3 DNA follows: TGTGCCAGCAGTTTAGGTGGGGTGGGAGGGTTTTCCTACGAGCAGTACTTC. Protein: CASSLGGVGGFSYEQYF. The chain combines TRBV28 with TRBJ2-7, with 7 bases fitting TRBD2. The CDR3 is made up of 17 amino acids. Trimming removed 2 bases from V and 1 base from J; junction bases left unmatched: 11. CDR1 MDHEN and CDR2 SYDVKM come from the germline V gene.

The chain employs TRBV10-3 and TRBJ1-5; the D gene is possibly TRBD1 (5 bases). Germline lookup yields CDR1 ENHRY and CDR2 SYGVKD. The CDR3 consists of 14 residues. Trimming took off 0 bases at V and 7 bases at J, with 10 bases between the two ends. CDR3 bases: TGTGCCATCAGTGAGTCGATCGGGGACCAGCCCCAGCATTTT. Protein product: CAISESIGDQPQHF.